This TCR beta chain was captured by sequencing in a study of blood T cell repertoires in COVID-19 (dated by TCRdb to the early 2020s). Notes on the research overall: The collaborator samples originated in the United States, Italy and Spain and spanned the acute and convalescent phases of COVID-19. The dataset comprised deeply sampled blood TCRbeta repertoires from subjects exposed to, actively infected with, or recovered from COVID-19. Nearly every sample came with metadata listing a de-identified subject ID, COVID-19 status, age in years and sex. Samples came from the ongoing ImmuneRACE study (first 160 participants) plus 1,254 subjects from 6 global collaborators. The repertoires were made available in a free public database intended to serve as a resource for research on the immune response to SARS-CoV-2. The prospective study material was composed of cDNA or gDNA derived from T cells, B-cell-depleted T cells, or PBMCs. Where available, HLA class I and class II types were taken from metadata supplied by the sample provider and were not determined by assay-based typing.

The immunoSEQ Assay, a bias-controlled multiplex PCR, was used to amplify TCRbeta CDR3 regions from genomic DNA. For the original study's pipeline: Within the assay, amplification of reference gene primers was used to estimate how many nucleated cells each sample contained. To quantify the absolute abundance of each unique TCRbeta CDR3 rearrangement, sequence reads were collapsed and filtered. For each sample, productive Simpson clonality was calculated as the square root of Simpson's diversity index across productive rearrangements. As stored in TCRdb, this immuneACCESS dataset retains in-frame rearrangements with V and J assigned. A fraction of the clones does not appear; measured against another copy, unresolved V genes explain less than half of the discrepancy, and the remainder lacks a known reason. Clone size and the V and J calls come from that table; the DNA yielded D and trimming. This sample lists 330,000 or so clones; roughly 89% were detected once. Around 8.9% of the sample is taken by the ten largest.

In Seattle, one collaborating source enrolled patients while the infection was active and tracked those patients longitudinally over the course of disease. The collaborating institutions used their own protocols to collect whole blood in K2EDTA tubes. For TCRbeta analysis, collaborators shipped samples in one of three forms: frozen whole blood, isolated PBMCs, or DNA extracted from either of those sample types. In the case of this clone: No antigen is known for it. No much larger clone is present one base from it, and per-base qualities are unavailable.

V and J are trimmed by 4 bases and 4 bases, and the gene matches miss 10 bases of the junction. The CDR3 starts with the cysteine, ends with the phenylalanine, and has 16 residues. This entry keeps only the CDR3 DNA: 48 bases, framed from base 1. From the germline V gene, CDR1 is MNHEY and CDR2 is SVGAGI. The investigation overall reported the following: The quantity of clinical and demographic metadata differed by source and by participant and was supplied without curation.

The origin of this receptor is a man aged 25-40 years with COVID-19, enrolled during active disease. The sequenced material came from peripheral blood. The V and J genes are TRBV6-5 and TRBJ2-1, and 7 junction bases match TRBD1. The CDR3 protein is CASSSRPGQPYNEQFF. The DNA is TGTGCCAGCAGTTCCAGACCGGGACAGCCTTACAATGAGCAGTTCTTC.